These 32 T cell receptor beta chains originate from one sample sequenced in a study of response to subunit inactivated influenza vaccine. TCRdb re-called the RT-PCR reads with MiXCR, one entry per CDR3 protein. This table holds around 170,000 distinct CDR3 sequences, about 10% found once. Sample: CD8+ T cells sorted from PBMCs, taken about 23 months after vaccination. The receptors were sampled from a man aged 50 to 69 who received an inactivated influenza vaccine.

J is TRBJ1-6 and V is TRBV6-5; TRBD1 is a possible D gene (6 bases). The germline CDR1 and CDR2 sequences are MNHEY and SVGAGI. V gave up 4 bases and J gave up 12 bases, with 16 bases separating them. The CDR3 has 14 amino acids. The CDR3 bases are TGTGCCAGCAGTTTAGGGGGAGCTTTCGAACCCCTCCACTTT. It encodes CASSLGGAFEPLHF.

This clonotype was seen a handful of times. This chain links TRBV5-4 with TRBJ2-7; 11 bases map to TRBD2. V dropped 5 bases and J dropped 3; count of bases not matched to a gene: 7. Looked up from germline, CDR1 is SGHNT and CDR2 is YYREEE (reference sequence). CDR3 length: 15 residues. The CDR3 DNA reads as TGTGCCAGCAGTTTGACGGGACTAGCGGACTACGAGCAGTACTTC. Its protein is CASSLTGLADYEQYF.

This clonotype was observed at least ten times. The chain has TRBV3-1 and TRBJ2-1, with 11 nucleotides matching TRBD2. J was trimmed by 4 bases and V by 3 bases; bases with no gene match: 14. Germline CDR1 is LGHDT and CDR2 is YNNKEL (reference sequence). CDR3 length: 19 residues. The CDR3 sequence: CASSHLTGTSGPPYNEQFF. In DNA form, the CDR3 reads TGTGCCAGCAGCCACCTGACCGGGACTAGCGGTCCCCCATACAATGAGCAGTTCTTC.

J is TRBJ1-2 and V is TRBV10-3; no clear D. There are 13 residues in the CDR3. Germline V CDR1 and CDR2: ENHRY, SYGVKD. V gave up 3 bases and J gave up 8 bases, with 13 bases separating them. The CDR3 nucleotides are TGTGCCATCAGTGACGGGCCGACCTACGGCTACACCTTC. Protein product: CAISDGPTYGYTF.

The chain joins TRBV13 to TRBJ2-1; 9 positions agree with TRBD1. Germline CDR1 reads PRHDT; CDR2 reads FYEKMQ (reference sequence). The CDR3 loop spans 14 amino acids. Losses at the gene ends were 10 bases for V and 9 bases for J; bases not matched to a gene: 13. CDR3 sequence: CATPGTGSQSEQFF. The CDR3 region has the DNA TGTGCCACCCCGGGGACAGGGTCCCAGAGTGAGCAGTTCTTC.

The chain recombines TRBV29-1 with TRBJ2-7, with TRBD1 matching 7 bases. Per germline, CDR1 SQVTM and CDR2 ANQGSEA. V lost 1 base to trimming and J lost 3 bases; unmatched junction nucleotides: 15. The CDR3 is made up of 17 amino acids. The CDR3 DNA is TGCAGCGTTGAAGGACCCCTAACTGGTGGGACAGACTACGAGCAGTACTTC. This codes for CSVEGPLTGGTDYEQYF.

The genes are TRBV20-1 and TRBJ2-3, with a weak D call TRBD2 (6 bases). CDR3 length: 14 residues. Trimming took 2 bases from V and 2 from J, leaving 11 bases between them. From germline, CDR1 is DFQATT and CDR2 SNEGSKA (reference sequence). CDR3 nucleotides: TGCAGTGCTAGAACTGGAGGGGCCACAGATACGCAGTATTTT. Translation: CSARTGGATDTQYF.

The chain uses TRBV20-1 and TRBJ1-2; D not resolved. CDR3 length: 12 amino acids. The germline V gene encodes CDR1 DFQATT and CDR2 SNEGSKA (reference sequence). Deletions cut 3 bases from V and 2 bases from J, with 7 bases between. This CDR3 reads CSASQPNYGYTF. Here the CDR3 DNA reads TGCAGTGCTAGTCAACCAAACTATGGCTACACCTTC.

The table lists this clonotype with a few counts. V gene TRBV4-3 combines with J gene TRBJ2-7; weak D call: TRBD1 (6 bases). V lost 1 base, J lost 3 bases, and 10 bases lay in between. In germline, CDR1 is LGHNA, CDR2 YSLEER. The CDR3 loop spans 14 amino acids. CDR3 sequence (DNA): TGCGCCAGCAGCCAAGGGACAGCCAACTACGAGCAGTACTTC. This translates into CASSQGTANYEQYF.

This clonotype was detected many times. The rearrangement links TRBV3-1 to TRBJ2-1; 9 positions agree with TRBD2. The CDR3 spans 16 residues. The J segment lost 3 bases and the V segment lost 3 bases, leaving 6 bases of the junction unmatched. Germline V CDR1 and CDR2: LGHDT, YNNKEL (reference sequence). CDR3 DNA: TGTGCCAGCAGCCACGGACTAGCGAACTACTACAATGAGCAGTTCTTC. Protein product: CASSHGLANYYNEQFF.

The chain's CDR3 is CASSTRTGGNTDTQYF. The CDR3 DNA is TGTGCCAGCAGCACACGGACAGGGGGTAACACAGATACGCAGTATTTT. The V and J genes are TRBV3-1 and TRBJ2-3; 10 bases are shared with TRBD1. This CDR3 is built from 16 residues. Looked up from germline, CDR1 is LGHDT and CDR2 is YNNKEL (reference sequence). The ends lost 5 bases at V and 2 bases at J; junction bases unmatched: 7.

This clonotype was counted a few times. CDR3 sequence (DNA): TGCGCCAGCAGCCAAGTGGGACTAGCGGGACTGTACAATGAGCAGTTCTTC. It is translated as CASSQVGLAGLYNEQFF. V gene TRBV4-1 combines with J gene TRBJ2-1; 13 nucleotides line up with TRBD2. The CDR3 spans 17 residues. The trim removed 1 base at V and 4 bases at J, leaving 4 bases unmatched. Germline CDR1 and CDR2: MGHRA and YSYEKL.

This clonotype was seen at least ten times. V is TRBV29-1 and J is TRBJ2-2, with D tentatively TRBD2 (5 bases). This CDR3 contains 14 residues. CDR1 is SQVTM, CDR2 ANQGSEA, per germline. V was shortened by 2 bases and J by 3 bases, with 10 bases between the two germline ends. The CDR3 nucleotides read TGCAGCGTTGAAAGCAGCGGCTACACCGGGGAGCTGTTTTTT. Protein product: CSVESSGYTGELFF.

The table lists this clonotype with many counts. V gene TRBV7-7 combines with J gene TRBJ2-1; D uncertain. Germline loops: CDR1 SSHAT, CDR2 FNYEAQ (reference sequence). The CDR3 consists of 13 residues. V gave up 3 bases and J gave up 7 bases, with 10 bases separating them. Here the CDR3 DNA reads TGTGCCAGCAGCTTGGGGTGGGGTAATGAGCAGTTCTTC. This sequence encodes CASSLGWGNEQFF.

The chain carries TRBV5-6 and TRBJ2-7; weak D call: TRBD1 (5 bases). This CDR3 is built from 12 residues. Trimming removed 3 bases at V and 2 bases at J, with 6 bases between. Germline CDR1 and CDR2: SGHDT and YYEEEE. CDR3 protein: CASSWTTYEQYF. CDR3 DNA sequence: TGTGCCAGCAGCTGGACAACCTACGAGCAGTACTTC.

Only a few counts were recorded for this clonotype. This sequence joins TRBV12-3 or TRBV12-4 and TRBJ2-1; 12 bases are shared with TRBD2. Trimming at V came to 4 bases and at J to 9 bases, leaving 7 bases not matched to a gene. The length of the CDR3 is 15 residues. CDR3 in DNA: TGTGCCAGCAGTTCTAGACTAGCGGGGGTCGGTGAGCAGTTCTTC. Its translation is CASSSRLAGVGEQFF.

This chain joins TRBV7-9 and TRBJ2-3, with D perhaps matching TRBD2 (6 bases). The CDR3 spans 14 residues. In germline, CDR1 is SEHNR, CDR2 FQNEAQ (reference sequence). V was clipped by 8 bases and J by 4 bases, with 16 bases between them. The CDR3 sequence is CASSTSEGPDTQYF. As DNA, the CDR3 is TGTGCCAGCTCGACTAGTGAGGGACCAGATACGCAGTATTTT.

The DNA for the CDR3 is TGTGCCAGCCGTTCCCCACGGACAGGGGATTACACCGGGGAGCTGTTTTTT. This encodes CASRSPRTGDYTGELFF. J is TRBJ2-2 and V is TRBV5-5; 9 bases map to TRBD1. The trim removed 7 bases at V and 3 bases at J, leaving 13 bases unmatched. This CDR3 has 17 residues. Per the germline V gene, CDR1 is SGHKS and CDR2 is YYEKEE (reference sequence). The full variable domain, its missing parts supplied by reference TRBV5-5 and TRBJ2-2, is DAGVTQSPTHLIKTRGQQVTLRCSPISGHKSVSWYQQVLGQGPQFIFQYYEKEERGRGNFPDRFSARQFPNYSSELNVNALLLGDSALYLCASRSPRTGDYTGELFFGEGSRLTVL.

V and J are TRBV9 and TRBJ2-1; D gene unclear. The length of the CDR3 is 15 residues. From germline, CDR1 is SGDLS and CDR2 YYNGEE. V lost 0 bases to trimming and J lost 5 bases, with 12 bases between them. The CDR3 is CASSVASRSDNEQFF. CDR3 nucleotides: TGTGCCAGCAGCGTAGCTTCGCGGTCGGACAATGAGCAGTTCTTC.

This clonotype was seen repeatedly, ten times or more. This sequence joins TRBV12-3 or TRBV12-4 and TRBJ2-7; either TRBD1 or TRBD2 may fit D (5 bases each). The CDR3 runs to 15 residues. V dropped 8 bases and J dropped 2 bases, with 19 bases sitting between them. CDR3 in amino acids: CASSGDERGTYEQYF. The CDR3 nucleotides read TGTGCCAGCTCCGGGGACGAGAGAGGGACCTACGAGCAGTACTTC.

This clonotype was observed a handful of times. This chain connects TRBV28 to TRBJ2-1; TRBD1 aligns across 7 bases. The CDR3 runs 13 residues. The germline CDR1 and CDR2 sequences are MDHEN and SYDVKM. With 6 bases clipped from V and 9 bases from J, the junction kept 8 bases outside the gene matches. The CDR3 reads CASRNYRGTEQFF. CDR3 coding DNA: TGTGCCAGCAGGAATTACAGGGGAACTGAGCAGTTCTTC.

The chain couples TRBV7-9 to TRBJ2-7; TRBD1 matches 9 bases. CDR1 SEHNR and CDR2 FQNEAQ come from the germline V gene (reference sequence). CDR3 length: 16 residues. Unmatched junction bases numbered 6, after V lost 1 base and J lost 2 bases. The CDR3 nucleotides are TGTGCCAGCAGCTTAGTTCATGGGACAGGGACCTACGAGCAGTACTTC. Its translation is CASSLVHGTGTYEQYF.

The table lists this clonotype with a few counts. The V and J genes are TRBV7-8 and TRBJ1-4, with 12 bases lining up with TRBD1. Germline trimming cut 3 bases from V and 6 bases from J; bases unmatched to any gene: 14. CDR3 length: 19 residues. Germline lookup yields CDR1 SGHVS and CDR2 FQNEAQ. The CDR3 loop is CASSFPGTGGKPNDEKLFF. The CDR3 nucleotides read TGTGCCAGCAGCTTTCCCGGGACAGGGGGCAAGCCGAATGATGAAAAACTGTTTTTT.

This clonotype has more than one count but fewer than ten. This rearrangement joins TRBV6-5 to TRBJ1-1, with D hard to call. Per the germline V gene, CDR1 is MNHEY and CDR2 is SVGAGI. Trimming removed 2 bases at V and 8 bases at J, with 12 bases between. The CDR3 is 13 amino acids. The CDR3 DNA sequence: TGTGCCAGCAGTTACCGTCGGACGTCCGAAGCTTTCTTT. Protein: CASSYRRTSEAFF.

This clonotype was recorded a few times. V usage is TRBV27 and J usage is TRBJ2-7, with D possibly TRBD2 on 5 matching bases. Trimming pared 0 bases from V and 3 bases from J, leaving 12 bases between. Germline CDR1 reads MNHEY; CDR2 reads SMNVEV (reference sequence). The CDR3 consists of 15 residues. The CDR3 sequence: CASSLSPGGFYEQYF. CDR3 DNA sequence: TGTGCCAGCAGTTTATCCCCCGGCGGGTTCTACGAGCAGTACTTC.

This clonotype was seen at least ten times. The V gene is TRBV27, the J gene TRBJ2-2; tentatively, D is TRBD2 (5 bases). The V and J ends lost 2 bases and 2 bases respectively, with 15 bases between them. Germline V gene data show CDR1 as MNHEY and CDR2 as SMNVEV (reference sequence). The CDR3 is 17 amino acids. The CDR3 DNA sequence: TGTGCCAGCAGTTTAAATGTAGGGAGAGTCAACACCGGGGAGCTGTTTTTT. Its translation is CASSLNVGRVNTGELFF.

This clonotype was picked up a small number of times. The V call is TRBV10-3, the J call TRBJ2-5, with 7 bases fitting TRBD2. The V gene's germline CDR1 is ENHRY and CDR2 SYGVKD. Trimming removed 9 bases from V and 4 bases from J; junction bases left unmatched: 11. The CDR3 consists of 14 residues. CDR3 region: CAIRDGGTGETQYF. The CDR3 bases are TGTGCCATTAGAGACGGGGGGACCGGAGAGACCCAGTACTTC.

There are a few counts of this clonotype. The chain links TRBV10-2 to TRBJ2-7; D might be TRBD1 (6 bases). V was cut by 3 bases and J by 3 bases, with 12 bases left in between. The germline V gene encodes CDR1 WSHSY and CDR2 SAAADI. The CDR3 spans 14 residues. The CDR3 is CASSEGRGSYEQYF. DNA of the CDR3: TGCGCCAGCAGTGAAGGCAGGGGTAGCTACGAGCAGTACTTC.

This clonotype showed up many times. This sequence joins TRBV9 and TRBJ2-3; D assignment may be TRBD1 or TRBD2 (6 bases each). The CDR3 contains 16 residues. Germline V gene lookup returns CDR1 SGDLS and CDR2 YYNGEE. Trimming removed 3 bases at V and 8 bases at J, with 22 bases between. CDR3 sequence (DNA): TGTGCCAGCAGCGAGGGGGGACATGTCCGAGTTGGTACGCAGTATTTT. Translating it yields CASSEGGHVRVGTQYF.

This clonotype was detected only a few times. The genes are TRBV6-5 and TRBJ1-2; 8 nucleotides match TRBD1. From germline, CDR1 is MNHEY and CDR2 SVGAGI. V lost 1 base and J lost 8; bases outside the gene matches: 3. CDR3 length equals 13 residues. For the CDR3, the DNA is TGTGCCAGCAGTTACTTACAGGGGGGCGGCTACACCTTC. It codes for CASSYLQGGGYTF.

J is TRBJ2-1 and V is TRBV6-4; D gene unclear. The V end was cut by 3 bases, the J end by 5 bases, with 23 bases between. The CDR3 is made up of 18 amino acids. Per germline, CDR1 MRHNA and CDR2 SNTAGT. The CDR3 DNA sequence: TGTGCCAGCAGTGATCCGACCCGGAAGCCACCCAAAAACAATGAGCAGTTCTTC. Translated, it gives CASSDPTRKPPKNNEQFF.

There are a few counts of this clonotype. V and J are TRBV11-2 and TRBJ2-1; TRBD2 might be the D (5 bases). The CDR3 length is 17 residues. Germline V gene lookup returns CDR1 SGHAT and CDR2 FQNNGV. V was cut by 6 bases and J by 5 bases, with 23 bases left in between. CDR3 sequence reads: CASSIILGSGFHNEQFF. CDR3 coding DNA: TGTGCCAGCAGTATAATCTTGGGGAGCGGTTTCCACAATGAGCAGTTCTTC.